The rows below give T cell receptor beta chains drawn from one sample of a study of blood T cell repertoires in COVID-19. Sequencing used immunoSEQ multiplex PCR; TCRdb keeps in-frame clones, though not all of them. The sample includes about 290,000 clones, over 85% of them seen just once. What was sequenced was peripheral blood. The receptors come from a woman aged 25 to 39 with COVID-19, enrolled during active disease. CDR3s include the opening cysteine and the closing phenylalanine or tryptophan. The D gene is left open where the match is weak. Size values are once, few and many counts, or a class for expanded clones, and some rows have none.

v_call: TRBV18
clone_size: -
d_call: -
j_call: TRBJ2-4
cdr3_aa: CASPIVRLLAKNIQYF
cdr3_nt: TGTGCCAGCCCAATCGTGCGGCTCCTGGCCAAAAACATTCAGTACTTC

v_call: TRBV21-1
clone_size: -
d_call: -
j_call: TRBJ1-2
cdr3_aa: CASGTYTGNYGYTF
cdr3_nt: TGTGCCAGCGGCACGTATACAGGTAACTATGGCTACACCTTC

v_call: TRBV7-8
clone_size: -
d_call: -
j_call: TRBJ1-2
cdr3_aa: CASSSTGGANYGYTF
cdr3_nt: TGTGCCAGCAGCTCGACAGGAGGCGCTAACTATGGCTACACCTTC

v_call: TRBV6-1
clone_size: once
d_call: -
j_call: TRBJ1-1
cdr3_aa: CASSEAPQTEAFF
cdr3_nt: TGTGCCAGCAGTGAAGCTCCACAAACTGAAGCTTTCTTT

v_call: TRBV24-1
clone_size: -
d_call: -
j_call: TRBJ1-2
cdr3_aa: CATSDAGAGNYGYTF
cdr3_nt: TGTGCCACCAGTGACGCAGGGGCTGGGAACTATGGCTACACCTTC

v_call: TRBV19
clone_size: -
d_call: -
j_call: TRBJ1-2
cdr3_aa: CASSIPQGSNYGYTF
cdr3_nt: TGTGCCAGTAGTATCCCTCAGGGATCGAACTATGGCTACACCTTC

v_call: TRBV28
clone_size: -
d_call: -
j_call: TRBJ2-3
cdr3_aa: CASSLLLDTQYF
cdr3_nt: TGTGCCAGCAGTTTACTCTTGGATACGCAGTATTTT

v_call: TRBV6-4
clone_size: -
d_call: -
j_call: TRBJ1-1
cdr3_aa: CASSVQGDGPNTEAFF
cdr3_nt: TGTGCCAGCAGTGTACAGGGAGACGGACCGAACACTGAAGCTTTCTTT

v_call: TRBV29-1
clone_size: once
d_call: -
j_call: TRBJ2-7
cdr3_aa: CSALGEPNYEQYF
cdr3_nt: TGCAGCGCCCTTGGAGAACCTAACTACGAGCAGTACTTC

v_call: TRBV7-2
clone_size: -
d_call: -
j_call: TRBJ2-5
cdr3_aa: CASSLSRVETQYF
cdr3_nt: TGTGCCAGCAGTCTTAGCAGGGTTGAGACCCAGTACTTC

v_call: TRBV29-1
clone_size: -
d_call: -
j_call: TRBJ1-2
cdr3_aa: CSVERGDGYTF
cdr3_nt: TGCAGCGTTGAACGGGGGGATGGCTACACCTTC

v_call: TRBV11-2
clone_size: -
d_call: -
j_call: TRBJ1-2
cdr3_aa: CASSSTGSGGYGYTF
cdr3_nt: TGTGCCAGCAGCTCTACGGGATCCGGGGGCTATGGCTACACCTTC

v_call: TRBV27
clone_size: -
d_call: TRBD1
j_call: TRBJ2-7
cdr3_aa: CASRHRTGRHEQYF
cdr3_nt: TGTGCCAGCAGACATAGGACAGGGAGGCACGAGCAGTACTTC

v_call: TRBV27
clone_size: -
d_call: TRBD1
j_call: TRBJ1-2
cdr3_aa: CASRQGALGYTF
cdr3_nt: TGTGCCAGTCGACAGGGGGCGCTTGGCTACACCTTC

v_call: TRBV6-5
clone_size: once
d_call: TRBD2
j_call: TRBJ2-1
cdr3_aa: CASRERGGLFNEQFF
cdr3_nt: TGTGCCAGCAGGGAGCGGGGGGGACTTTTTAATGAGCAGTTCTTC

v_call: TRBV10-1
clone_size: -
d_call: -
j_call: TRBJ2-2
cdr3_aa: CASSALVTLSGTGELFF
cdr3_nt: TGCGCCAGCAGCGCCCTAGTGACCCTCTCGGGCACCGGGGAGCTGTTTTTT

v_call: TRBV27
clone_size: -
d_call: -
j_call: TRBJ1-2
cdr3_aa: CASSDLQGQGFYGYTF
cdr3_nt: TGTGCCAGCAGCGACCTTCAGGGGCAAGGGTTTTATGGCTACACCTTC

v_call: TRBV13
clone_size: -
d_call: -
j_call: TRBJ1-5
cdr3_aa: CASSLGAGVQPQHF
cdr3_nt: TGTGCCAGCAGCTTAGGGGCAGGGGTGCAGCCCCAGCATTTT

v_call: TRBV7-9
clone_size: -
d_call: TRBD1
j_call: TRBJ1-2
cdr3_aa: CASSFRDRDGYTF
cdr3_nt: TGTGCCAGCAGCTTCCGGGACAGGGATGGCTACACCTTC

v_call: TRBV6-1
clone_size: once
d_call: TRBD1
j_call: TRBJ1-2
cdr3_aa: CASSEEQGAYGYTF
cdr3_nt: TGTGCCAGCAGTGAAGAACAGGGGGCCTATGGCTACACCTTC

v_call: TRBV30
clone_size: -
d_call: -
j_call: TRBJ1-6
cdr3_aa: CAWSRAGVPNSPLHF
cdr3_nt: TGTGCCTGGAGTCGGGCGGGGGTTCCGAATTCACCCCTCCACTTT

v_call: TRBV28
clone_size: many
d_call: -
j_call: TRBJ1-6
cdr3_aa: CASYPGGWSNSPLHF
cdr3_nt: TGTGCCAGCTACCCTGGAGGGTGGAGTAATTCACCCCTCCACTTT

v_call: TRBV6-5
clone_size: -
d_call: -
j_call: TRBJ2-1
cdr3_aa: CASSYSEGPIPDEQFF
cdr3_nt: TGTGCCAGCAGTTACTCGGAGGGCCCTATCCCCGATGAGCAGTTCTTC

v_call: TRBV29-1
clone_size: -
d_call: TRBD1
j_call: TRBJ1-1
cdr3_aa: CSVDTGTGGRAFF
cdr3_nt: TGCAGCGTTGATACAGGAACAGGGGGACGAGCTTTCTTT

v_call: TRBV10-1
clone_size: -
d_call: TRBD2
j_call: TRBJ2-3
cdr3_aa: CASSDASSGGIDTQYF
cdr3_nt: TGCGCCAGCAGTGATGCTTCTAGCGGGGGGATAGATACGCAGTATTTT

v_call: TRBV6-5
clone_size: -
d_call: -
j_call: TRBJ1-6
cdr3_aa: CASSLHRPYNSPLHF
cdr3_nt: TGTGCCAGCAGTCTCCACAGGCCCTATAATTCACCCCTCCACTTT

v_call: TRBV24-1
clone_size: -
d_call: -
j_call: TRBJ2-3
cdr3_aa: CATSNHRDYTDTQYF
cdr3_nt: TGTGCCACCAGTAACCACAGGGACTACACAGATACGCAGTATTTT

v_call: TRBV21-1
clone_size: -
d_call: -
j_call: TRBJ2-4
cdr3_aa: CASSKREVRQRNIQYF
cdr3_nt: TGTGCCAGCAGCAAAAGGGAGGTTCGACAAAGAAACATTCAGTACTTC

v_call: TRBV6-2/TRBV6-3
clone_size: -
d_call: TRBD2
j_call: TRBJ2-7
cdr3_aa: CASSYSLSGGHEQYF
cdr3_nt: TGTGCCAGCAGTTACTCGCTTAGCGGGGGCCACGAGCAGTACTTC

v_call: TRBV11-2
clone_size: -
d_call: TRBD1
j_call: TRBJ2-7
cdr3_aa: CASSLDGRGSHEQYF
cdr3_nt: TGTGCCAGCAGCTTAGACGGCAGGGGGTCCCACGAGCAGTACTTC

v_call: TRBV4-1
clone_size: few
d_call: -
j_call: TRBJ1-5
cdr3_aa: CASSPREGNQPQHF
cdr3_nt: TGCGCCAGCAGCCCCCGAGAGGGAAATCAGCCCCAGCATTTT

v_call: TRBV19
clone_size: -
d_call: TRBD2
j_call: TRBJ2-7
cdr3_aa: CASSNQGSGGYEQYF
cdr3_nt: TGTGCCAGTAGTAACCAGGGTAGCGGGGGATACGAGCAGTACTTC

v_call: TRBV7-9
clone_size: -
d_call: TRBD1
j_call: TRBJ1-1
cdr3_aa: CASLLVGGQNTEAFF
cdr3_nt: TGTGCCAGCTTACTCGTAGGGGGCCAGAACACTGAAGCTTTCTTT

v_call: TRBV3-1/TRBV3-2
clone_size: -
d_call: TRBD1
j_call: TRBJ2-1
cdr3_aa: CASSSGTGDSSEQFF
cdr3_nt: TGTGCCAGCAGCTCCGGGACAGGGGATTCCAGTGAGCAGTTCTTC

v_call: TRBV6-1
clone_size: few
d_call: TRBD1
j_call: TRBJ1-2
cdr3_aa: CASSDPGRGHYGYTF
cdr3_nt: TGTGCCAGCAGTGATCCGGGCAGGGGGCACTATGGCTACACCTTC

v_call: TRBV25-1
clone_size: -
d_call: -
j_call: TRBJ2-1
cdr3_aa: CASRASWEQFF
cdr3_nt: TGTGCCAGCAGGGCATCTTGGGAGCAGTTCTTC

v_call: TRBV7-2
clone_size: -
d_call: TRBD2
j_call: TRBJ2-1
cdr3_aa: CASSGAGGHNEQFF
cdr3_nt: TGTGCCAGCAGCGGGGCGGGGGGCCACAATGAGCAGTTCTTC

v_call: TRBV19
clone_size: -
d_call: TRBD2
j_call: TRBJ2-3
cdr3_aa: CASSNPSLAGFTDTQYF
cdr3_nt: TGTGCCAGTAGTAATCCGAGTTTAGCGGGGTTCACAGATACGCAGTATTTT

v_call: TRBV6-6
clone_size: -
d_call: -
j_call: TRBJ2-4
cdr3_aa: CASSSHPGGNKNIQYF
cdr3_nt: TGTGCCAGCAGTTCACACCCGGGCGGGAACAAAAACATTCAGTACTTC

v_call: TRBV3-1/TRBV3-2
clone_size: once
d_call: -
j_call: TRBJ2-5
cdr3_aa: CASSQGSLRAHQETQYF
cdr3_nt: TGTGCCAGCAGCCAAGGAAGCCTGCGGGCGCACCAAGAGACCCAGTACTTC

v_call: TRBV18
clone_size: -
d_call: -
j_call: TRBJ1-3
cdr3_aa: CASSLQGISSGNTIYF
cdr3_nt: TGTGCCAGCTCACTACAGGGTATTAGCTCTGGAAACACCATATATTTT

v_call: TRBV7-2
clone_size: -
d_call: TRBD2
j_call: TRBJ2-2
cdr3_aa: CASSTDPTSGGANTGELFF
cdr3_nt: TGTGCCAGCAGCACTGACCCGACTAGCGGGGGGGCGAACACCGGGGAGCTGTTTTTT

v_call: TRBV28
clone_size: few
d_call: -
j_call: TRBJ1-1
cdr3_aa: CASRSMGGVEAFF
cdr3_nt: TGTGCCAGCAGATCTATGGGGGGGGTTGAAGCTTTCTTT

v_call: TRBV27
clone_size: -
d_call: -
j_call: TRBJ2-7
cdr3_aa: CASSLGTSTYEQYF
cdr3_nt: TGTGCCAGCAGTCTCGGGACATCCACCTACGAGCAGTACTTC

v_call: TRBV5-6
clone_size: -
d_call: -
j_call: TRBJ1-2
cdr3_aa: CASSLGRSSGYTF
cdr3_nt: TGTGCCAGCAGCTTGGGCAGGTCGTCTGGCTACACCTTC

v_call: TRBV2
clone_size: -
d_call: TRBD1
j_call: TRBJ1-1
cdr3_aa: CAINKGAVNTEAFF
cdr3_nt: TGTGCCATCAACAAGGGGGCGGTGAACACTGAAGCTTTCTTT

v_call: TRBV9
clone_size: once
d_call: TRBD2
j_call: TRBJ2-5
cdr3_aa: CASSVTSGGAGETQYF
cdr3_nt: TGTGCCAGCAGCGTAACTAGCGGGGGGGCCGGAGAGACCCAGTACTTC

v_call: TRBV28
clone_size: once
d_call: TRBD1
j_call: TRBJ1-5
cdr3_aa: CASSLIFGTGGYSNQPQHF
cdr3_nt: TGTGCCAGCAGTTTGATTTTCGGGACAGGGGGCTATAGCAATCAGCCCCAGCATTTT

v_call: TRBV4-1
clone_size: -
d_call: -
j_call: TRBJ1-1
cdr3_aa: CASSQEGGFVTEAFF
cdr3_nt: TGCGCCAGCAGCCAAGAGGGGGGGTTCGTCACTGAAGCTTTCTTT

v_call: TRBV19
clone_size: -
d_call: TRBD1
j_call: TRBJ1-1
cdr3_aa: CASSILGTGPTEAFF
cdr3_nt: TGTGCCAGTAGTATACTAGGGACAGGGCCCACTGAAGCTTTCTTT

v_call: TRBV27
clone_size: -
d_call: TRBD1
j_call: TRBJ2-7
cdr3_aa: CASSWTGNRMAEQYF
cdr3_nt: TGTGCCAGCAGTTGGACAGGGAATCGTATGGCCGAGCAGTACTTC

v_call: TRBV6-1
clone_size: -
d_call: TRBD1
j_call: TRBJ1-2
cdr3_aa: CASSEGTGALDYGYTF
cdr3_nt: TGTGCCAGCAGTGAGGGGACAGGGGCGTTAGACTATGGCTACACCTTC

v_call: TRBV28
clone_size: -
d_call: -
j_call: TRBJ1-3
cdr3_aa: CASSLSGGRVAGNTIYF
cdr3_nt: TGTGCCAGCAGTTTAAGTGGCGGCAGGGTGGCTGGAAACACCATATATTTT

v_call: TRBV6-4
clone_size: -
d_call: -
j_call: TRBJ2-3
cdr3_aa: CARVELAAGGYF
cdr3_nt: TGTGCCCGCGTGGAACTAGCAGCTGGAGGGTATTTT

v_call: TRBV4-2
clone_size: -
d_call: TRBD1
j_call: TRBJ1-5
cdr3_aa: CASSQVGLGGTGQPQHF
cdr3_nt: TGTGCCAGCAGCCAAGTAGGTCTCGGGGGGACAGGTCAGCCCCAGCATTTT